The rows below give T cell receptor beta chains drawn from one sample of a study of CD8 T cells in ankylosing spondylitis. TCRdb reprocessed the 5' RACE reads with MiXCR, giving one entry per CDR3 protein. The table lists about 540,000 distinct CDR3 sequences, roughly 13% of them singletons. Specimen: blood, either unsorted or a sorted T cell fraction (not recorded which). Source of these receptors: a male donor with ankylosing spondylitis. Each CDR3 is given with its conserved first and last residue. D genes are given only for firm matches. Part of the rows lack a size; the others show once, few, many or a class for expanded clones.

v_gene: TRBV28
len: 13
d_gene: -
j_gene: TRBJ2-1
abundance: many
CDR3nt: TGTGCCAGCAGGGACCAACTCTACAATGAGCAGTTCTTC
CDR3aa: CASRDQLYNEQFF

v_gene: TRBV12-3/TRBV12-4
len: 15
d_gene: -
j_gene: TRBJ2-4
abundance: few
CDR3nt: TGTGCCAGCAGTTTATTGACGCGAGCCAAAAACATTCAGTACTTC
CDR3aa: CASSLLTRAKNIQYF

v_gene: TRBV10-3
len: 15
d_gene: TRBD2
j_gene: TRBJ2-7
abundance: few
CDR3nt: TGTGCCATCCACCCAACTAGCGGGAGGGCGAGCGAGCAGTACTTC
CDR3aa: CAIHPTSGRASEQYF

v_gene: TRBV20-1
len: 19
d_gene: TRBD1
j_gene: TRBJ1-5
abundance: -
CDR3nt: TGCAGTGCTAGAGACTCCGGGACAGGGGGCCTTTATAGCAATCAGCCCCAGCATTTT
CDR3aa: CSARDSGTGGLYSNQPQHF

v_gene: TRBV7-2
len: 16
d_gene: TRBD2
j_gene: TRBJ2-1
abundance: -
CDR3nt: TGTGCCAGCAGCTCCCGTGGGGAGGGGATTAGGAATGAGCAGTTCTTC
CDR3aa: CASSSRGEGIRNEQFF

v_gene: TRBV20-1
len: 12
d_gene: TRBD1
j_gene: TRBJ1-2
abundance: -
CDR3nt: TGCAGTGCCCGACAGGGGTACTATGGCTACACCTTC
CDR3aa: CSARQGYYGYTF

v_gene: TRBV12-3/TRBV12-4
len: 13
d_gene: -
j_gene: TRBJ2-1
abundance: few
CDR3nt: TGTGCCAGCAGTTTGGTCCCGGGAGATGAGCAGTTCTTC
CDR3aa: CASSLVPGDEQFF

v_gene: TRBV20-1
len: 13
d_gene: TRBD2
j_gene: TRBJ2-1
abundance: few
CDR3nt: TGCAGTGCTAACGGGAGGAGGATTCGTGAGCAGTTCTTC
CDR3aa: CSANGRRIREQFF

v_gene: TRBV5-6
len: 15
d_gene: -
j_gene: TRBJ1-1
abundance: few
CDR3nt: TGTGCCAGCAGCTTGGCCCCAACCGAGGACACTGAAGCTTTCTTT
CDR3aa: CASSLAPTEDTEAFF

v_gene: TRBV7-8
len: 18
d_gene: -
j_gene: TRBJ2-1
abundance: many
CDR3nt: TGTGCCAGCAGCTTAGCGGTACCGAGCGGGTCCTCCTACAATGAGCAGTTCTTC
CDR3aa: CASSLAVPSGSSYNEQFF

v_gene: TRBV5-5
len: 13
d_gene: -
j_gene: TRBJ2-1
abundance: -
CDR3nt: TGTGCCAGCAGCACCGGTCCCCTCAATGAGCAGTTCTTC
CDR3aa: CASSTGPLNEQFF

v_gene: TRBV7-9
len: 13
d_gene: -
j_gene: TRBJ2-1
abundance: -
CDR3nt: TGTGCCAGCAGCCCCCCTATACGCAATGAGCAGTTCTTC
CDR3aa: CASSPPIRNEQFF

v_gene: TRBV12-3/TRBV12-4
len: 12
d_gene: -
j_gene: TRBJ2-3
abundance: -
CDR3nt: TGTGCCAGCAGATGGACACTAGATACGCAGTATTTT
CDR3aa: CASRWTLDTQYF

v_gene: TRBV15
len: 11
d_gene: -
j_gene: TRBJ2-1
abundance: -
CDR3nt: TGTGCCACCAGCGCTCGGACCAAACAGTTCTTC
CDR3aa: CATSARTKQFF

v_gene: TRBV4-2
len: 17
d_gene: -
j_gene: TRBJ2-2
abundance: -
CDR3nt: TGTGCCAGCAGCCAACCCGGGAACAGCGCGAACACCGGGGAGCTGTTTTTT
CDR3aa: CASSQPGNSANTGELFF